This T cell receptor beta chain comes out of a study of PD-1 blockade in classical Hodgkin lymphoma. As concerns this clone: Antigen specificity is unknown.

Study-level findings and limits: With respect to the repertoire differences, their causes, possibly disease activity or prior therapy, remain undefined. At baseline, newly diagnosed patients reportedly showed less TCR diversity than healthy donors.

Libraries were prepared by immunoSEQ multiplex PCR; TCRdb keeps only in-frame clonotypes and omits some of them. There are about 150,000 clones in the sample; about 78% occur only once, and approximately 9.6% lies in the top ten. Trimming stripped 0 bases from V and 10 bases from J, with 18 bases between. This CDR3 spans 16 amino acids. Germline V gene sequence: CDR1 MNHEY, CDR2 SVGAGI. The patients all showed relapse after autologous stem cell transplantation, while their brentuximab vedotin exposure varied. Best outcomes ranged across complete response, partial response and progressive disease. The J gene is TRBJ1-4, the V gene TRBV6-5, with TRBD1 as a possible D gene (6 bases). The sample consisted of peripheral blood mononuclear cells (PBMCs), taken before the second cycle of nivolumab. This clonotype originated in a human donor with classical Hodgkin lymphoma. CDR3 in DNA: TGTGCCAGCAGTTACTCGATAAAGGGGGAGCGTGGAAAACTGTTTTTT. It translates to CASSYSIKGERGKLFF.